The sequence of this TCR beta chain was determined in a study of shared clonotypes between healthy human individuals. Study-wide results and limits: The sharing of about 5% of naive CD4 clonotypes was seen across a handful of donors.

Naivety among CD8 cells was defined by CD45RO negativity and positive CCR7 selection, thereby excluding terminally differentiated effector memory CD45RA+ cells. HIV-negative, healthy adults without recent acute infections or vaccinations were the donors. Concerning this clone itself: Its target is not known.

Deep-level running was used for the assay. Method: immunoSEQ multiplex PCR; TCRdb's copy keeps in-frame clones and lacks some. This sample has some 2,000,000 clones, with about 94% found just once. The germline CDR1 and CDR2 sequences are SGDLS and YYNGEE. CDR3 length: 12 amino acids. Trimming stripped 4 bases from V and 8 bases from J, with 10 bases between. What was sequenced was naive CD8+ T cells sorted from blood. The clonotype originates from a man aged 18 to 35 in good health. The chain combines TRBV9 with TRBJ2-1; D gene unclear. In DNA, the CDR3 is TGTGCCAGCAGCTCGATGACATATGAGCAGTTCTTC. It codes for CASSSMTYEQFF.